The 22 T cell receptor beta chains reported below all come from one sample, sequenced in a study of T-cell memory formation after mild COVID-19. TCRdb analysed the 5' RACE reads with MiXCR anew, one entry per CDR3 protein. The table shows hundreds of thousands of distinct CDR3 sequences, with approximately 14% occurring only once. Sequencing was carried out using PBMCs or a T cell subset sorted from them (not recorded which). Receptor source: a man in his late teens or twenties who had mild COVID-19 (a few samples of this study predate the infection). Cell type and time point are not known.

The chain uses TRBV4-3 and TRBJ1-5; D not resolved. The CDR3 spans 15 residues. In germline, CDR1 is LGHNA, CDR2 YSLEER. The germline V and J ends were trimmed by 0 bases and 1 base, with 7 bases remaining between them. CDR3 protein: CASSQDLSSNQPQHF. The CDR3, as DNA: TGCGCCAGCAGCCAAGACTTGTCCAGCAATCAGCCCCAGCATTTT.

This clonotype has at least ten counts. V usage is TRBV21-1 and J usage is TRBJ2-7; whether TRBD2, the table's D call, matches the DNA was not checked. TRBV21-1 is labeled a pseudogene. The CDR3 is made up of 13 amino acids. In DNA, the CDR3 is TGTGCCAGCAGGCGGGCAGTCTTCTACGAGCAGTACTTC. Translating gives CASRRAVFYEQYF.

This clonotype was counted ten times or more. The chain links TRBV5-1 to TRBJ2-3; TRBD1 matches 10 bases. The length of the CDR3 is 16 residues. Looked up from germline, CDR1 is SGHRS and CDR2 is YFSETQ. The V and J ends lost 4 bases and 4 bases, in that order; junction bases with no gene match: 9. The CDR3 nucleotides read TGCGCCAGCAGCGCCGCCGGGACAGGGGCGGCAGATACGCAGTATTTT. As protein: CASSAAGTGAADTQYF.

This clonotype was counted ten times or more. V and J are TRBV29-1 and TRBJ1-1; unclear D gene. Between the trimmed V and J ends, which lost 4 bases and 1 base, there was a span of 7 bases. The germline V gene encodes CDR1 SQVTM and CDR2 ANQGSEA. This CDR3 has 12 amino acids. CDR3 in DNA: TGCAGCGTTGGGAGACAGAACACTGAAGCTTTCTTT. This translates into CSVGRQNTEAFF.

The table lists this clonotype with a few counts. The gene calls are TRBV7-3 and TRBJ2-2; TRBD2 agrees at 11 bases. The length of the CDR3 is 15 residues. With V trimmed by 5 bases and J by 6 bases, 5 bases remained unmatched. Germline lookup yields CDR1 SGHTA and CDR2 FQGTGA. The CDR3 sequence is CASSDGLAGAGELFF. The CDR3 DNA is TGTGCCAGCAGCGACGGACTAGCGGGTGCCGGGGAGCTGTTTTTT.

The chain has TRBV20-1 and TRBJ1-1; 7 bases align to TRBD1. Germline CDR1 is DFQATT and CDR2 is SNEGSKA (reference sequence). The CDR3 extends over 12 amino acids. V trimming: 6 bases; J trimming: 7 bases; junction bases outside the gene matches: 8. The CDR3 DNA reads as TGCAGTGCCACCCCCAGGGGGAATGAAGCTTTCTTT. Translation gives CSATPRGNEAFF.

In its sample, this clonotype was seen a few times. The chain has TRBV14 and TRBJ1-2, with TRBD1 matching over 7 bases. The CDR3 length is 13 residues. V lost 4 bases, J lost 4 bases, and 3 bases stayed unmatched. Germline lookup yields CDR1 SGHDN and CDR2 FVKESK. DNA for the CDR3: TGTGCCAGCAGCCCGGGACAGTTCTATGGCTACACCTTC. Its translation: CASSPGQFYGYTF.

This clonotype was picked up many times. The chain links TRBV12-3 or TRBV12-4 to TRBJ2-1, with TRBD1 matching over 8 bases. This CDR3 has 17 amino acids. The V gene end was trimmed by 2 bases and the J gene end by 6 bases; junction bases not matched to a gene: 12. CDR3 loop: CASSLKVLGQGGNEQFF. The CDR3 DNA follows: TGTGCCAGCAGTTTAAAGGTACTCGGACAGGGCGGCAATGAGCAGTTCTTC.

This clonotype has a handful of counts. The rearrangement joins TRBV2 to TRBJ2-2; no reliable D call. Per the germline V gene, CDR1 is SNHLY and CDR2 is FYNNEI. This CDR3 comprises 11 residues. The V and J ends lost 7 bases and 6 bases respectively, with 6 bases between them. CDR3 in DNA: TGTGCCAGCAAATATTCCGGGGAGCTGTTTTTT. Translated: CASKYSGELFF.

The J gene is TRBJ2-1, the V gene TRBV6-6, with D perhaps assigned TRBD1 or TRBD2 (6 bases each). The CDR3 sequence is 13 residues long. From germline, CDR1 is MNHNY and CDR2 SVGAGI (reference sequence). V lost 3 bases and J 9 bases, leaving 12 bases between the germline ends. CDR3 protein: CASSYGGQSEQFF. CDR3 bases: TGTGCCAGCAGTTATGGGGGGCAGAGTGAGCAGTTCTTC.

This chain links TRBV28 with TRBJ1-5; D unresolved. The CDR3 covers 14 residues. With 7 bases removed from V and 5 bases from J, the gap between germline ends came to 15 bases. Germline CDR1 reads MDHEN; CDR2 reads SYDVKM. The CDR3 loop is CASTYLAGYQPQHF. The CDR3, as DNA: TGTGCCAGCACCTACTTGGCAGGTTATCAGCCCCAGCATTTT.

The V gene is TRBV12-5, the J gene TRBJ2-2; a weak D match, TRBD2 (6 bases). The CDR3 is 16 amino acids. Germline-derived CDR1 and CDR2 are LGHNT and FRNRAP. Trimming left V 0 bases short and J 1 base short, with 9 bases between. CDR3 loop: CASGLVVGGNTGELFF. Written as DNA, the CDR3 is TGTGCTAGTGGTTTGGTGGTGGGGGGGAACACCGGGGAGCTGTTTTTT.

This clonotype was detected ten times or more. The gene calls are TRBV5-1 and TRBJ2-3, with TRBD2 matching over 9 bases. This CDR3 has 16 amino acids. The ends lost 0 bases at V and 2 bases at J; junction bases unmatched: 4. Germline CDR1 SGHRS, CDR2 YFSETQ. CDR3: CASSLESGGSTDTQYF. The CDR3 DNA reads TGCGCCAGCAGCTTGGAAAGCGGGGGGTCCACAGATACGCAGTATTTT. Full variable domain (missing parts from reference TRBV5-1 and TRBJ2-3): KAGVTQTPRYLIKTRGQQVTLSCSPISGHRSVSWYQQTPGQGLQFLFEYFSETQRNKGNFPGRFSGRQFSNSRSEMNVSTLELGDSALYLCASSLESGGSTDTQYFGPGTRLTVL.

This clonotype was seen a handful of times. The J gene is TRBJ2-5, the V gene TRBV5-1; TRBD1 might be the D (5 bases). With 4 bases removed from V and 5 bases from J, the gap between germline ends came to 12 bases. Germline V gene sequence: CDR1 SGHRS, CDR2 YFSETQ. The CDR3 runs to 13 residues. CDR3 in amino acids: CASSHSGKETQYF. CDR3 bases: TGCGCCAGCAGCCACTCAGGGAAGGAGACCCAGTACTTC.

This clonotype turned up a few times. The rearrangement joins TRBV5-1 to TRBJ2-1; TRBD2 aligns across 8 bases. The CDR3 length is 15 residues. Germline V gives CDR1 SGHRS, CDR2 YFSETQ. Trimming at V came to 6 bases and at J to 1 base, leaving 6 bases not matched to a gene. The CDR3 here is CASIGGAGSYNEQFF. The CDR3 DNA reads TGCGCCAGCATCGGGGGGGCCGGGTCCTACAATGAGCAGTTCTTC.

The chain joins TRBV12-3 or TRBV12-4 to TRBJ2-2; the D gene could be TRBD1 or TRBD2 (5 bases each). This CDR3 comprises 14 residues. The V end was cut by 3 bases, the J end by 6 bases, with 11 bases between. The CDR3 coding sequence is TGTGCCAGCAGTTTTGAGGGGATCGCCGGGGAGCTGTTTTTT. Amino acids: CASSFEGIAGELFF.

This clonotype was seen a handful of times. CDR3 protein: CAWQGLDSPLHF. The CDR3, as DNA: TGTGCCTGGCAAGGCCTCGATTCACCCCTCCACTTT. The chain combines TRBV30 with TRBJ1-6; D unclear. Germline V CDR1 and CDR2: GTSNPN, SVGIG (reference sequence). The CDR3 consists of 12 residues. The germline V and J ends were trimmed by 5 bases and 8 bases, with 10 bases remaining between them.

This clonotype was seen only a few times. V is TRBV20-1 and J is TRBJ2-7; 13 nucleotides align to TRBD2. CDR1 is DFQATT, CDR2 SNEGSKA, per germline (reference sequence). The CDR3 contains 13 residues. J was trimmed by 5 bases and V by 6 bases; bases with no gene match: 4. CDR3 coding DNA: TGCAGTGCACTAGCGGGGGGGCCCCACGAGCAGTACTTC. Residues: CSALAGGPHEQYF.

This clonotype was observed many times. This chain connects TRBV12-3 or TRBV12-4 to TRBJ1-1; no reliable D call. V was shortened by 5 bases and J by 0 bases, with 13 bases between the two germline ends. CDR3 length equals 15 residues. This chain's CDR3 is CASSLQRGMNTEAFF. The CDR3 bases are TGTGCCAGCAGTCTTCAGAGAGGGATGAACACTGAAGCTTTCTTT.

This clonotype has more than one count but fewer than ten. The chain links TRBV7-2 to TRBJ2-2, with D possibly matching TRBD1 (7 bases). Trimming shortened V by 2 bases and J by 5 bases, and 15 bases separated the two germline ends. This CDR3 is built from 16 residues. From germline, CDR1 is SGHTA and CDR2 FQGNSA. For the CDR3, the DNA is TGTGCCAGCAGCTTACCCACGGCAGGGGGGACCGGGGAGCTGTTTTTT. Translating gives CASSLPTAGGTGELFF. The complete variable domain, with remaining parts taken from reference TRBV7-2 and TRBJ2-2, reads GAGVSQSPSNKVTEKGKDVELRCDPISGHTALYWYRQSLGQGLEFLIYFQGNSAPDKSGLPSDRFSAERTGGSVSTLTIQRTQQEDSAVYLCASSLPTAGGTGELFFGEGSRLTVL.

This clonotype occurred many times. V usage is TRBV5-1 and J usage is TRBJ2-3; the D is unclear. Germline V gene lookup returns CDR1 SGHRS and CDR2 YFSETQ. The CDR3 runs to 11 residues. V dropped 5 bases and J dropped 4 bases, with 5 bases sitting between them. The CDR3 loop reads CASRSADTQYF. Here the CDR3 DNA reads TGCGCCAGCAGATCGGCAGATACGCAGTATTTT.

The rearrangement joins TRBV19 to TRBJ1-6; D possibly corresponds to TRBD1 (6 bases). Trimming took off 3 bases at V and 7 bases at J, with 13 bases between the two ends. The length of the CDR3 is 15 residues. Per germline, CDR1 LNHDA and CDR2 SQIVND (reference sequence). CDR3 bases: TGTGCCAGTAGTATTACAGGTCAGGGGAATTCACCCCTCCACTTT. Translated, it gives CASSITGQGNSPLHF. Based on the CDR3 plus reference TRBV19 and TRBJ1-6, the full variable domain is DGGITQSPKYLFRKEGQNVTLSCEQNLNHDAMYWYRQDPGQGLRLIYYSQIVNDFQKGDIAEGYSVSREKKESFPLTVTSAQKNPTAFYLCASSITGQGNSPLHFGNGTRLTVT.